Each of the 17 T cell receptor beta chains below was sequenced from the same sample in a study of T cells in Graves' hyperthyroidism and ophthalmopathy. Amplification of TCR beta CDR3 regions used RNA as the template. The TCR CDR3 was amplified in a first-round RT-PCR using the HTBI primer set. Each CDR3 protein is one row after TCRdb ran MiXCR on the multiplex PCR reads. The sample consists of more than 450,000 distinct CDR3 sequences, about 20% of them appearing once. Material for sequencing was blood. The receptors were gathered from a man in his forties with Graves' ophthalmopathy.

This clonotype was detected many times. The rearrangement joins TRBV7-2 to TRBJ1-2, with D hard to call. Germline CDR1 reads SGHTA; CDR2 reads FQGNSA. V lost 0 bases and J 2 bases, leaving 7 bases between the germline ends. The CDR3 length is 14 residues. The CDR3 spells CASSLASENYGYTF. The CDR3 nucleotides are TGTGCCAGCAGCTTAGCGTCGGAGAACTATGGCTACACCTTC.

This clonotype showed up many times. The chain carries TRBV5-5 and TRBJ2-1; the D gene is possibly TRBD1 (7 bases). Trimming removed 3 bases at V and 7 bases at J, with 11 bases between. The CDR3 sequence is 13 residues long. Germline V gives CDR1 SGHKS, CDR2 YYEKEE (reference sequence). This CDR3 is CASSWRDSNEQFF. The CDR3 nucleotides are TGTGCCAGCAGCTGGAGGGACAGTAATGAGCAGTTCTTC.

This clonotype was observed many times. The chain has TRBV28 and TRBJ2-7; 13 bases are shared with TRBD2. The CDR3 runs to 14 residues. Looked up from germline, CDR1 is MDHEN and CDR2 is SYDVKM. V lost 3 bases, J lost 7 bases, and 3 bases stayed unmatched. The CDR3 nucleotides read TGTGCCAGCAGTTTGACTAGCGGGAGGAGGGAGCAGTACTTC. Translating gives CASSLTSGRREQYF.

This clonotype appeared a few times. The chain links TRBV28 to TRBJ1-1; 8 bases map to TRBD1. V dropped 5 bases and J dropped 3; count of bases not matched to a gene: 8. The germline V gene has CDR1 MDHEN and CDR2 SYDVKM. CDR3 length: 15 residues. The DNA for the CDR3 is TGTGCCAGCAGTCCCAGCCAGGGGGCATACACTGAAGCTTTCTTT. This translates into CASSPSQGAYTEAFF.

This clonotype was counted at least ten times. The chain combines TRBV11-3 with TRBJ2-1; 10 positions match TRBD2. With 0 bases clipped from V and 8 bases from J, the junction kept 4 bases outside the gene matches. Germline V gene sequence: CDR1 SGHNT, CDR2 YENEEA. This CDR3 has 15 amino acids. The CDR3 region is CASSLESGRADEQFF. The CDR3 DNA follows: TGTGCCAGCAGCTTAGAGAGCGGGAGGGCCGATGAGCAGTTCTTC.

This clonotype turned up a few times. The chain recombines TRBV6-1 with TRBJ1-5; D remains ambiguous. Germline-derived CDR1 and CDR2 are MNHNS and SASEGT. CDR3 length equals 14 residues. The V and J ends lost 7 bases and 5 bases respectively, with 15 bases between them. The CDR3 DNA follows: TGTGCCAGCAAGAGTGGGAGGAGTGATCAGCCCCAGCATTTT. Translated: CASKSGRSDQPQHF.

Many counts were recorded for this clonotype. The chain has TRBV6-1 and TRBJ2-3, with 7 bases fitting TRBD2. Germline V CDR1 and CDR2: MNHNS, SASEGT. CDR3 size: 14 residues. The junction had 6 bases not matched to a gene; V was cut back by 7 bases and J by 2 bases. The CDR3 bases are TGTGCCAGCATTTCCCGGGAGGACACAGATACGCAGTATTTT. It yields the protein CASISREDTDTQYF.

This clonotype was seen once. The J gene is TRBJ2-7, the V gene TRBV19; 9 nucleotides match TRBD1. The germline CDR1 and CDR2 sequences are LNHDA and SQIVND (reference sequence). The CDR3 spans 15 residues. V was pared by 1 base and J by 6 bases, with 7 bases of the junction left unmatched. The CDR3 DNA follows: TGTGCCAGTAGTATAGGATCACAGGGGGCCTTCGAGCAGTACTTC. Amino acid sequence: CASSIGSQGAFEQYF.

This clonotype was counted a few times. The V and J genes are TRBV2 and TRBJ2-1; TRBD1 is a possible D gene (6 bases). V lost 4 bases, J lost 4 bases, and 17 bases lay in between. Per the germline V gene, CDR1 is SNHLY and CDR2 is FYNNEI. This CDR3 has 16 residues. Here the CDR3 reads CASSASQGSGYNEQFF. The CDR3 region has the DNA TGTGCCAGCAGTGCTTCACAGGGTTCGGGATACAATGAGCAGTTCTTC.

Points on this clonotype: This clone may be a read error of a much larger clone one base away. The V and J genes are TRBV5-1 and TRBJ2-1; D might be TRBD1 or TRBD2, each matching 6 bases. CDR1 is SGHRS, CDR2 YFSETQ, per germline. The V end was cut by 4 bases, the J end by 11 bases, with 16 bases between. The CDR3 runs 13 residues. CDR3: CASSEGGGHKQFF. DNA of the CDR3: TGCGCCAGCAGCGAAGGAGGGGGGCATAAGCAGTTCTTC.

This clonotype has only a few counts. The chain uses TRBV18 and TRBJ1-6; TRBD1 aligns across 10 bases. The V gene's germline CDR1 is KGHSH and CDR2 LQKENI. V was clipped by 3 bases and J by 0 bases; unmatched bases: 2. This CDR3 is built from 17 residues. In DNA form, the CDR3 reads TGTGCCAGCTCACCTCGGACAGGGGGCTCCTATAATTCACCCCTCCACTTT. Its protein is CASSPRTGGSYNSPLHF.

The chain joins TRBV5-5 to TRBJ1-5; no clear D gene. Trimming stripped 1 base from V and 3 bases from J, with 5 bases between. This CDR3 has 13 amino acids. CDR1 SGHKS and CDR2 YYEKEE come from the germline V gene (reference sequence). The CDR3 loop reads CASSLRYNQPQHF. The CDR3 bases are TGTGCCAGCAGCTTGCGGTACAATCAGCCCCAGCATTTT.

This clonotype was found a few times. The CDR3 DNA follows: TGTGCCAGTGGCGGATCACGGGCCGGGGAGCTGTTTTTT. The encoded protein is CASGGSRAGELFF. This chain connects TRBV6-2 or TRBV6-3 to TRBJ2-2; D remains unclear. The CDR3 has 13 residues. The V end was cut by 9 bases, the J end by 6 bases, with 14 bases between. The germline V gene encodes CDR1 MNHEY and CDR2 SVGEGT.

The rearrangement links TRBV9 to TRBJ2-2, with unresolved D. CDR1 and CDR2 (germline): SGDLS, YYNGEE. V lost 4 bases and J 6 bases, leaving 13 bases between the germline ends. This CDR3 has 14 residues. CDR3 residues: CASSRVELSGELFF. CDR3 DNA sequence: TGTGCCAGCAGCAGAGTGGAACTATCCGGGGAGCTGTTTTTT.

This clonotype was counted at least ten times. The V call is TRBV5-4, the J call TRBJ2-5, with 10 bases aligning to TRBD2. The CDR3 has 16 amino acids. V gave up 0 bases and J gave up 2 bases; unmatched junction bases: 4. Germline loops: CDR1 SGHNT, CDR2 YYREEE (reference sequence). CDR3 in amino acids: CASSLGSSGGQETQYF. The CDR3, as DNA: TGTGCCAGCAGCTTGGGGTCTAGCGGGGGTCAAGAGACCCAGTACTTC.

This chain joins TRBV28 and TRBJ2-2, with D possibly TRBD1 on 6 matching bases. V gave up 6 bases and J gave up 5 bases, with 10 bases separating them. From germline, CDR1 is MDHEN and CDR2 SYDVKM. The CDR3 consists of 13 residues. The CDR3 DNA reads TGTGCCAGCAGGTACAGGGTTACCGGGGAGCTGTTTTTT. Its protein is CASRYRVTGELFF.

The J gene is TRBJ2-2, the V gene TRBV4-2, with 7 bases identical to TRBD2. This CDR3 is 16 amino acids long. V shed 1 base, J shed 4 bases, and the junction held 6 bases outside the gene matches. Germline loops: CDR1 LGHNA, CDR2 YNFKEQ. The CDR3 nucleotides are TGTGCCAGCAGCCAAGCAGCGGGAAGGGGCACCGGGGAGCTGTTTTTT. This codes for CASSQAAGRGTGELFF.